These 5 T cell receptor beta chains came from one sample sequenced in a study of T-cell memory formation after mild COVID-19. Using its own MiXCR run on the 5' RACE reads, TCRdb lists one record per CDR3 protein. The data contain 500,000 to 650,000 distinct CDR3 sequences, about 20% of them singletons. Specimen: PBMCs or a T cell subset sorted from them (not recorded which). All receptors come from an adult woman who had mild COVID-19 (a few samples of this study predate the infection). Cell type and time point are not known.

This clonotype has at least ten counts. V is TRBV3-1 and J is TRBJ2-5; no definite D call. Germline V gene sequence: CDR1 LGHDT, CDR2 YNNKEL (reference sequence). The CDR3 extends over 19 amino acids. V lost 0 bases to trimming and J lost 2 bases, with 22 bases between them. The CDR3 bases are TGTGCCAGCAGCCAAGATTGCCTCGAATATAGACCCGGACAAGAGACCCAGTACTTC. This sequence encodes CASSQDCLEYRPGQETQYF.

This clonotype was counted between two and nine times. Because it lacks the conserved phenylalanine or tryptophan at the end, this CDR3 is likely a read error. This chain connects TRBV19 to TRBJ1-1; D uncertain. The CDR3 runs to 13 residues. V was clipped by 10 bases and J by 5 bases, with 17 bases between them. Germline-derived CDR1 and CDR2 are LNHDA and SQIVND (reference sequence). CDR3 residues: CATSQPAGTEAFL. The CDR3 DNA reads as TGTGCCACCTCCCAACCAGCGGGGACTGAAGCTTTCCTT.

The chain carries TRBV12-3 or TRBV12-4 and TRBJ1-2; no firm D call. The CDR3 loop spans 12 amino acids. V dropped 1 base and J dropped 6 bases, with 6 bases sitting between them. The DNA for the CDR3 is TGTGCCAGCAGTTTAGGGTTGAATGGCTACACCTTC. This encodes CASSLGLNGYTF.

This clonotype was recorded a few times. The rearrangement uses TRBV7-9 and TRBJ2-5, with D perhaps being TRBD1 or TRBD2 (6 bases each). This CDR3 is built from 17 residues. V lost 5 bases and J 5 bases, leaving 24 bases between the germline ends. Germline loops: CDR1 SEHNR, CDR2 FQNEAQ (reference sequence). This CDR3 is CASSPLRGGGPGETQYF. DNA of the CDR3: TGTGCCAGCAGCCCCCTTAGAGGTGGGGGGCCCGGGGAGACCCAGTACTTC.

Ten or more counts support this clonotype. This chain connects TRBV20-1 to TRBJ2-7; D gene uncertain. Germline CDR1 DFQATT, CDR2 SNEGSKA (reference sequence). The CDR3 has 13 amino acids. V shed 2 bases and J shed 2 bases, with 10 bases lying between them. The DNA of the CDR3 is TGCAGTGCTAGAAGTGTTCGCGCCTACGAGCAGTACTTC. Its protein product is CSARSVRAYEQYF.